This T cell receptor beta chain was obtained from a study of read filtering for tumor transcriptome and immune sequencing. Looking at the study overall: The cohort had approximately 16 men and more than 13 women aged about 45 to 80, mean around 66 years.

The CDR3 has 14 amino acids. Germline V gene sequence: CDR1 DFQATT, CDR2 SNEGSKA (reference sequence). V gave up 1 base and J gave up 5 bases; unmatched junction bases: 6. Study results and limitations: Single-read clonotypes: about 81.9% of IR-seq clonotypes (around 3.5% of reads), almost 75% of RNA-seq clonotypes (44.6% of reads).

This library used around 0.4 ug RNA and molecular barcoded adaptors spanning alpha/delta and beta/gamma chains. TCRdb ran MiXCR on the reads and lists one entry per CDR3 protein. The repertoire holds about 45,000 distinct CDR3 sequences, with around 21% as singletons. This clonotype was picked up many times. The antigen is unknown. The chain carries TRBV20-1 and TRBJ2-5; 8 bases line up with TRBD2. The source is a donor at least 40 years old with multiple myeloma. Sample: a population of CD138-negative cells sorted from bone marrow. The CDR3 loop reads CSARVGLAAETQYF. The CDR3 DNA sequence: TGCAGTGCTAGAGTTGGACTAGCTGCTGAGACCCAGTACTTC.